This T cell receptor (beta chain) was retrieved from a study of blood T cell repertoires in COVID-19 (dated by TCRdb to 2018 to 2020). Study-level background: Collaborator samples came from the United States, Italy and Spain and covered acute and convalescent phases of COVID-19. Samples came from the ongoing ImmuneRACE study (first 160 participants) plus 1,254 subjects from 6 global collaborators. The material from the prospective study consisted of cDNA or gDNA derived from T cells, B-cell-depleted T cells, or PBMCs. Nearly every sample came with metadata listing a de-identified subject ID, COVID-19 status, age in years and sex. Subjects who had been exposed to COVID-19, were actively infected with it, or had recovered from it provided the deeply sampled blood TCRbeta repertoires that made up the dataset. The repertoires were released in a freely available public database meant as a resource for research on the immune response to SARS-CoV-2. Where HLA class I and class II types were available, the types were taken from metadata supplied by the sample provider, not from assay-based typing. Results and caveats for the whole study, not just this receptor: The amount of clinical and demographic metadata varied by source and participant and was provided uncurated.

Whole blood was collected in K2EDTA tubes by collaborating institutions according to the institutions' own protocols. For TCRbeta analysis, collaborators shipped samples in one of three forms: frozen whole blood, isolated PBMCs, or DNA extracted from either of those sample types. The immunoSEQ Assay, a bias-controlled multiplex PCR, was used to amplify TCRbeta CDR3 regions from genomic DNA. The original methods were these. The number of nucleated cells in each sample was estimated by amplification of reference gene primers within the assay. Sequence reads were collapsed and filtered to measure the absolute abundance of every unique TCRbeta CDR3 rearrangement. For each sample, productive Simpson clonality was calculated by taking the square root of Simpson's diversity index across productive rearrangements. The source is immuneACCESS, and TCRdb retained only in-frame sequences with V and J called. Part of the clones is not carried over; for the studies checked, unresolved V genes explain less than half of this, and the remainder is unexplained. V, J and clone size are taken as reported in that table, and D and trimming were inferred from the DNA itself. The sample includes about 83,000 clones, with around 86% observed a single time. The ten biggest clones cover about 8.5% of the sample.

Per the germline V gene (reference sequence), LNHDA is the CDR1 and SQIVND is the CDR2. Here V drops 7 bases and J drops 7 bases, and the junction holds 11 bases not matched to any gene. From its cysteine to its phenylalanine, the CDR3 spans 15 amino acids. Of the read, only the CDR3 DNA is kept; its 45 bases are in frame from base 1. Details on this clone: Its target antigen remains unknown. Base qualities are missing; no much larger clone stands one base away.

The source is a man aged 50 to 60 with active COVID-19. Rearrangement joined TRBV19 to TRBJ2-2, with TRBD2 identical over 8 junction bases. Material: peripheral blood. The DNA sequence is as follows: TGTGCCAGTACCTGGGAGCTAGCGGGTAACGGGGAGCTGTTTTTT. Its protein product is CASTWELAGNGELFF. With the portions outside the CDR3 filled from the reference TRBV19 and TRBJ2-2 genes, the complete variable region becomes DGGITQSPKYLFRKEGQNVTLSCEQNLNHDAMYWYRQDPGQGLRLIYYSQIVNDFQKGDIAEGYSVSREKKESFPLTVTSAQKNPTAFYLCASTWELAGNGELFFGEGSRLTVL.